The 29 T cell receptor beta chains reported below all come from one sample, sequenced in a study of identifying expanded T cells in peripheral blood. Assay used: immunoSEQ multiplex PCR; TCRdb lists only in-frame clones, some missing. The sample has around 100,000 clones, around 89% seen once; the top ten hold about 17%. The sequencing input was blood. These receptors originate from a person between 18 and 69 years old in good health.

This clone was seen a single time. CDR3 sequence reads: CASSVYGGPSEQYF. The CDR3 DNA reads as TGCGCCAGCAGTGTTTACGGGGGCCCCTCCGAGCAGTACTTC. V gene TRBV10-2 combines with J gene TRBJ2-7; D possibly matches TRBD1 or TRBD2 (6 bases each). CDR3 size: 14 residues. Trimming stripped 4 bases from V and 6 bases from J, with 16 bases between. Germline V gene lookup returns CDR1 WSHSY and CDR2 SAAADI.

This chain uses TRBV15 with TRBJ2-2, with a possible D match to TRBD2 (5 bases). V lost 3 bases to trimming and J lost 1 base, with 12 bases between them. The germline V gene has CDR1 LNHNV and CDR2 YYDKDF (reference sequence). CDR3 length equals 16 residues. The CDR3, as DNA: TGTGCCACCAGCAGGCGGGTCGGGGAGAACACCGGGGAGCTGTTTTTT. It encodes CATSRRVGENTGELFF. Combining the CDR3 with reference TRBV15 and TRBJ2-2 gives the whole variable domain DAMVIQNPRYQVTQFGKPVTLSCSQTLNHNVMYWYQQKSSQAPKLLFHYYDKDFNNEADTPDNFQSRRPNTSFCFLDIRSPGLGDTAMYLCATSRRVGENTGELFFGEGSRLTVL.

The rearrangement links TRBV29-1 to TRBJ1-2; no reliable D call. The CDR3 is made up of 12 amino acids. Trimming removed 5 bases at V and 3 bases at J, with 10 bases between. In germline, CDR1 is SQVTM, CDR2 ANQGSEA. The CDR3 bases are TGCAGCGTTTTGACGGGAGACTATGGCTACACCTTC. Protein sequence: CSVLTGDYGYTF.

The J gene is TRBJ2-7, the V gene TRBV15, with D possibly being TRBD2 (5 bases). The V end lost 0 bases, the J end lost 0 bases, and 12 bases lay between the germline ends. CDR1 is LNHNV and CDR2 is YYDKDF in the germline V gene (reference sequence). The CDR3 covers 16 residues. This CDR3 reads CATSRDRLTSSYEQYF. Written as DNA, the CDR3 is TGTGCCACCAGCAGAGATCGACTAACAAGCTCCTACGAGCAGTACTTC.

The chain combines TRBV6-5 with TRBJ2-7; D may be TRBD1 (6 bases). This CDR3 has 13 residues. Per germline, CDR1 MNHEY and CDR2 SVGAGI. V gave up 6 bases and J gave up 2 bases, with 11 bases separating them. CDR3 sequence: CASSLQGAYEQYF. As DNA, the CDR3 is TGTGCCAGCAGCTTACAGGGCGCCTACGAGCAGTACTTC.

The chain has TRBV18 and TRBJ2-7, with 10 positions matching TRBD1. Germline V gene data show CDR1 as KGHSH and CDR2 as LQKENI. The CDR3 is made up of 16 amino acids. The ends lost 3 bases at V and 4 bases at J; junction bases unmatched: 9. CDR3 residues: CASSPRAGTGVYEQYF. The CDR3 nucleotides are TGTGCCAGCTCACCGAGAGCCGGGACAGGGGTGTACGAGCAGTACTTC. Supplemented by reference TRBV18 and TRBJ2-7, the full variable domain reads NAGVMQNPRHLVRRRGQEARLRCSPMKGHSHVYWYRQLPEEGLKFMVYLQKENIIDESGMPKERFSAEFPKEGPSILRIQQVVRGDSAAYFCASSPRAGTGVYEQYFGPGTRLTVT.

This clone was counted between two and nine times. The rearrangement joins TRBV5-1 to TRBJ2-1; 10 nucleotides match TRBD2. J was trimmed by 8 bases and V by 2 bases; bases with no gene match: 7. CDR3 length: 15 residues. From germline, CDR1 is SGHRS and CDR2 YFSETQ. CDR3 amino acids: CASSFLAGGTDEQFF. DNA of the CDR3: TGCGCCAGCAGCTTTTTAGCGGGGGGCACCGATGAGCAGTTCTTC.

This rearrangement joins TRBV7-2 to TRBJ2-1; D is perhaps TRBD2 (6 bases). The ends were cut back, 2 bases at V and 0 bases at J, with 17 bases in the middle. CDR3 size: 18 residues. Germline V gene data show CDR1 as SGHTA and CDR2 as FQGNSA. Here the CDR3 DNA reads TGTGCCAGCAGCTTACGGCTAGCGACCACTTACTCCTACAATGAGCAGTTCTTC. As protein: CASSLRLATTYSYNEQFF.

The chain uses TRBV5-1 and TRBJ2-3, with 14 positions matching TRBD2. V was clipped by 4 bases and J by 5 bases; unmatched bases: 9. The CDR3 is 17 amino acids. The germline V gene has CDR1 SGHRS and CDR2 YFSETQ. The CDR3 loop is CASSQGTSGGIVDTQYF. CDR3 in DNA: TGCGCCAGCAGCCAAGGGACTAGCGGGGGCATCGTAGATACGCAGTATTTT.

The chain recombines TRBV5-1 with TRBJ2-7, with 10 bases matching TRBD1. The CDR3 totals 14 residues. The V gene's germline CDR1 is SGHRS and CDR2 YFSETQ. The V segment lost 3 bases and the J segment 5 bases; nucleotides outside the gene matches: 5. The CDR3 loop reads CASSSGGTGDEQYF. In nucleotides, the CDR3 is TGCGCCAGCAGCTCGGGTGGGACAGGGGACGAGCAGTACTTC.

V is TRBV18 and J is TRBJ1-5, with 7 bases aligning to TRBD1. Per the germline V gene, CDR1 is KGHSH and CDR2 is LQKENI. CDR3 length: 14 residues. V trimming: 4 bases; J trimming: 4 bases; junction bases outside the gene matches: 4. The CDR3 here is CASSQTGWNQPQHF. CDR3 nucleotide sequence: TGTGCCAGCTCACAGACAGGGTGGAATCAGCCCCAGCATTTT.

This sequence joins TRBV19 and TRBJ2-1, with 15 bases that match TRBD2. The CDR3 is 19 residues long. Germline loops: CDR1 LNHDA, CDR2 SQIVND (reference sequence). V lost 7 bases and J lost 0; bases outside the gene matches: 10. The CDR3 spells CASTEGLAGGESSYNEQFF. The CDR3, as DNA: TGTGCCAGTACCGAGGGACTAGCGGGGGGAGAGAGCTCCTACAATGAGCAGTTCTTC.

This clone has a single count. This chain uses TRBV18 with TRBJ2-1; D gene uncertain. The CDR3 consists of 14 residues. CDR1 is KGHSH, CDR2 LQKENI, per germline. With 0 bases removed from V and 1 base from J, the gap between germline ends came to 4 bases. The CDR3 sequence is CASSPPGSYNEQFF. DNA for the CDR3: TGTGCCAGCTCACCACCCGGGTCCTACAATGAGCAGTTCTTC.

CDR3 DNA: TGTGCCAGCAGCCAACCAAGCATGCCAGATACGCAGTATTTT. It encodes CASSQPSMPDTQYF. The chain combines TRBV4-2 with TRBJ2-3; D is ambiguous. Germline V gene sequence: CDR1 LGHNA, CDR2 YNFKEQ. Trimming took off 2 bases at V and 4 bases at J, with 10 bases between the two ends. There are 14 residues in the CDR3.

V gene TRBV5-4 combines with J gene TRBJ2-7, with 9 bases matching TRBD2. CDR1 and CDR2 (germline): SGHNT, YYREEE (reference sequence). This CDR3 contains 14 residues. V lost 4 bases to trimming and J lost 4 bases; unmatched junction nucleotides: 6. The CDR3 loop is CASSINSGGYEQYF. The CDR3 DNA reads TGTGCCAGCAGCATTAATAGCGGGGGTTACGAGCAGTACTTC.

The chain employs TRBV7-8 and TRBJ1-1; 9 bases fit TRBD1. Trimming at V came to 5 bases and at J to 5 bases, leaving 6 bases not matched to a gene. CDR1 and CDR2 from the germline V gene are SGHVS and FQNEAQ. There are 14 residues in the CDR3. CDR3 DNA sequence: TGTGCCAGCAGCCCAGGACAGGGGAGGACTGAAGCTTTCTTT. It encodes CASSPGQGRTEAFF. Drawing the rest from reference TRBV7-8 and TRBJ1-1, the complete variable domain is GAGVSQSPRYKVAKRGQDVALRCDPISGHVSLFWYQQALGQGPEFLTYFQNEAQLDKSGLPSDRFFAERPEGSVSTLKIQRTQQEDSAVYLCASSPGQGRTEAFFGQGTRLTVV.

The count of this clone is one. The rearrangement uses TRBV5-4 and TRBJ2-2, with TRBD2 matching 11 bases. The CDR3 sequence is 18 residues long. J gave up 7 bases and V 4 bases, and 15 bases lay outside the gene matches. The V gene's germline CDR1 is SGHNT and CDR2 YYREEE (reference sequence). The CDR3 is CASSPFQIAGGPDGELFF. CDR3 DNA: TGTGCCAGCAGCCCCTTTCAGATAGCGGGGGGGCCCGACGGGGAGCTGTTTTTT.

The chain joins TRBV18 to TRBJ1-1, with TRBD1 identical over 10 bases. The length of the CDR3 is 18 residues. CDR1 is KGHSH, CDR2 LQKENI, per germline. V was clipped by 1 base and J by 3 bases; unmatched bases: 11. As DNA, the CDR3 is TGTGCCAGCTCACCACACCCCAGGGACAGGGGAATGGACACTGAAGCTTTCTTT. Its protein is CASSPHPRDRGMDTEAFF.

The CDR3 loop reads CAIHSKSGGGHNEQFF. The DNA of the CDR3 is TGTGCCATCCACTCTAAGAGCGGGGGGGGCCACAATGAGCAGTTCTTC. The chain combines TRBV7-9 with TRBJ2-1; TRBD2 agrees at 10 bases. Losses at the gene ends were 10 bases for V and 5 bases for J; bases not matched to a gene: 14. Germline-derived CDR1 and CDR2 are SEHNR and FQNEAQ (reference sequence). This CDR3 is built from 16 residues.

V is TRBV29-1 and J is TRBJ2-7; D might be TRBD1 (5 bases). The germline V gene encodes CDR1 SQVTM and CDR2 ANQGSEA. The germline V and J ends were trimmed by 1 base and 4 bases, with 14 bases remaining between them. The CDR3 extends over 14 amino acids. This chain's CDR3 is CSVEGPGKEYEQYF. CDR3 nucleotide sequence: TGCAGCGTTGAAGGCCCAGGGAAGGAGTACGAGCAGTACTTC.

The V call is TRBV6-5, the J call TRBJ2-5; tentatively, D is TRBD1 (5 bases). Germline V lookup: CDR1 MNHEY, CDR2 SVGAGI. The V end lost 5 bases, the J end lost 9 bases, and 16 bases lay between the germline ends. This CDR3 region has 13 residues. The CDR3 DNA reads TGTGCCAGCAGTCCGCAATACCAAGGGGCCCAGTACTTC. It translates to CASSPQYQGAQYF.

The chain recombines TRBV7-8 with TRBJ1-2; D possibly corresponds to TRBD1 (5 bases). The germline V gene encodes CDR1 SGHVS and CDR2 FQNEAQ. The CDR3 length is 17 residues. The V end was cut by 4 bases, the J end by 1 base, with 19 bases between. CDR3 nucleotides: TGTGCCAGCAGCTCTTGGGGGGTACAGGAATTTAACTATGGCTACACCTTC. This gives the protein CASSSWGVQEFNYGYTF.

This sequence joins TRBV28 and TRBJ2-7; TRBD1 matches at 7 bases. This CDR3 is built from 12 residues. Germline CDR1 and CDR2: MDHEN and SYDVKM. The V gene end was trimmed by 7 bases and the J gene end by 3 bases; junction bases not matched to a gene: 3. The CDR3 is CASMRGLYEQYF. CDR3 nucleotide sequence: TGTGCCAGCATGAGGGGGCTCTACGAGCAGTACTTC.

Comment on this clone: Germline is not matched at one junction end, which may reflect a read error. The chain is built from TRBV11-2 and TRBJ1-5; 7 nucleotides agree with TRBD1. The CDR3 contains 13 residues. CDR1 and CDR2 from the germline V gene are SGHAT and FQNNGV. The chain's CDR3 is CVSSVQGNQPQHF. CDR3 bases: TGTGTCAGCAGCGTACAGGGGAATCAGCCCCAGCATTTT.

This clone was observed a handful of times. The CDR3, as DNA: TGTGCCACCAGCAGTAACAGGGGATATGGCTACACCTTC. Translating gives CATSSNRGYGYTF. The chain recombines TRBV15 with TRBJ1-2, with TRBD1 matching 7 bases. The CDR3 runs 13 residues. The V segment lost 3 bases and the J segment 5 bases; nucleotides outside the gene matches: 3. CDR1 LNHNV and CDR2 YYDKDF come from the germline V gene (reference sequence). Variable domain in full (rest from reference TRBV15 and TRBJ1-2): DAMVIQNPRYQVTQFGKPVTLSCSQTLNHNVMYWYQQKSSQAPKLLFHYYDKDFNNEADTPDNFQSRRPNTSFCFLDIRSPGLGDTAMYLCATSSNRGYGYTFGSGTRLTVV.

This chain links TRBV12-5 with TRBJ2-2, with 9 bases identical to TRBD1. Germline values: CDR1 LGHNT, CDR2 FRNRAP. The CDR3 has 15 amino acids. Trimming cost V 1 base and J 4 bases; bases outside gene matches: 1. The CDR3 bases are TGTGCTAGTGGTTTGGGACAGGGGGTCACCGGGGAGCTGTTTTTT. This sequence encodes CASGLGQGVTGELFF.

This sequence joins TRBV27 and TRBJ1-2, with D possibly matching TRBD1 (5 bases). Germline CDR1 MNHEY, CDR2 SMNVEV (reference sequence). The CDR3 loop spans 15 amino acids. V lost 6 bases to trimming and J lost 3 bases, with 17 bases between them. CDR3 region: CASSHAGRVDYGYTF. The CDR3 bases are TGTGCCAGCAGCCATGCGGGACGGGTGGACTATGGCTACACCTTC.

The V gene is TRBV6-5, the J gene TRBJ2-3; 11 bases agree with TRBD2. Germline V gives CDR1 MNHEY, CDR2 SVGAGI. This CDR3 spans 16 amino acids. Trimming removed 1 base from V and 5 bases from J; junction bases left unmatched: 5. CDR3 in DNA: TGTGCCAGCAGTTACTTTAGCGGGGGGGCAGAAGATACGCAGTATTTT. Translating it yields CASSYFSGGAEDTQYF.

This sequence joins TRBV9 and TRBJ1-4, with TRBD1 matching over 7 bases. The junction had 19 bases not matched to a gene; V was cut back by 6 bases and J by 8 bases. The CDR3 is 17 residues long. Germline V CDR1 and CDR2: SGDLS, YYNGEE. CDR3 residues: CASNEKRKNRGREKLFF. Here the CDR3 DNA reads TGTGCCAGCAACGAAAAGAGAAAGAACAGGGGAAGGGAAAAACTGTTTTTT.